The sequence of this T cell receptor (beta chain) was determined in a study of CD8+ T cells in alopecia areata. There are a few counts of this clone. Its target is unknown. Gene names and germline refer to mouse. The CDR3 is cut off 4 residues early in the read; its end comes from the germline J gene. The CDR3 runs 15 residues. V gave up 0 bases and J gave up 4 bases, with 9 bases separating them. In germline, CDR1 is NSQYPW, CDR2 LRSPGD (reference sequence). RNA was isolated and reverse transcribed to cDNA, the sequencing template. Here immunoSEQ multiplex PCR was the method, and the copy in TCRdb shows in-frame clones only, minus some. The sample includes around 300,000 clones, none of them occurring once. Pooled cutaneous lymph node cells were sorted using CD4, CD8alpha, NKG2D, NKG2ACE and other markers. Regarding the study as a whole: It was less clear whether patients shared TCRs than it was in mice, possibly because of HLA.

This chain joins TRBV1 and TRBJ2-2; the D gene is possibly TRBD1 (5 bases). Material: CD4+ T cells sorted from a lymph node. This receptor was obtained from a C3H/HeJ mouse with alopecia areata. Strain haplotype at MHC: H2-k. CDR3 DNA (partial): TGCACCTGCAGTGCAGAGGTCAGGGCCACCGGG. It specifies CTCSAEVRATG. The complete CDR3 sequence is CTCSAEVRATGQLYF.